This T cell receptor beta chain is from a study of monozygotic twins with inflammatory bowel disease. Two rounds of nested PCR, of roughly 17 and 9 cycles, were run on TCRalpha and TCRbeta cDNA. After re-calling the 5' RACE reads, TCRdb lists one entry per CDR3 protein, DNA absent. The sample table includes fewer than 400,000 distinct CDR3 sequences. The CDR3 loop spans 17 amino acids. The germline V gene encodes CDR1 DFQATT and CDR2 SNEGSKA (reference sequence). The TCR originated in a human donor with ulcerative colitis or Crohn's disease, or a healthy co-twin of an affected twin (not recorded which). The chain has TRBV20-1 and TRBJ2-1; the TRBD2 assignment by TCRdb is unverifiable without DNA. Source material: blood. The CDR3 loop is CSARDPRTSGLYNEQFF.